The 3 T cell receptor beta chains below come from one sample, sequenced in a study of early T cells in non-severe SARS-CoV-2 infection. A single record per CDR3 protein comes from TCRdb applying MiXCR to the 5' RACE reads. The sample lists over 80,000 distinct CDR3 sequences, approximately 12% occurring once. The sequencing here drew on whole blood, taken at baseline. These receptors were obtained from an adult who was a healthcare worker with PCR-confirmed SARS-CoV-2 infection or an uninfected control (not recorded which).

This clonotype was counted only a few times. V gene TRBV7-9 combines with J gene TRBJ1-2; D gene ambiguous. This CDR3 spans 12 amino acids. V lost 3 bases to trimming and J lost 4 bases, with 6 bases between them. Germline loops: CDR1 SEHNR, CDR2 FQNEAQ (reference sequence). In nucleotides, the CDR3 is TGTGCCAGCAGCTTCGGAGGCTATGGCTACACCTTC. Translation: CASSFGGYGYTF.

V gene TRBV7-9 combines with J gene TRBJ1-2; no firm D call. V lost 7 bases and J 2 bases, leaving 14 bases between the germline ends. The CDR3 is made up of 14 amino acids. Germline V gene data show CDR1 as SEHNR and CDR2 as FQNEAQ (reference sequence). For the CDR3, the DNA is TGTGCCAGCAACTCTCCCCACGAGAACTATGGCTACACCTTC. Protein sequence: CASNSPHENYGYTF. The whole variable domain, filled in from reference TRBV7-9 and TRBJ1-2, reads DTGVSQNPRHKITKRGQNVTFRCDPISEHNRLYWYRQTLGQGPEFLTYFQNEAQLEKSRLLSDRFSAERPKGSFSTLEIQRTEQGDSAMYLCASNSPHENYGYTFGSGTRLTVV.

This clonotype was seen repeatedly, ten times or more. This chain connects TRBV7-9 to TRBJ1-2; 10 bases are shared with TRBD1. From germline, CDR1 is SEHNR and CDR2 FQNEAQ (reference sequence). The CDR3 is 14 amino acids. V lost 0 bases to trimming and J lost 7 bases; unmatched junction nucleotides: 2. The CDR3 is CASSLAGQGTGYTF. Written as DNA, the CDR3 is TGTGCCAGCAGCTTAGCGGGACAGGGGACTGGCTACACCTTC. The complete variable domain, with remaining parts taken from reference TRBV7-9 and TRBJ1-2, reads DTGVSQNPRHKITKRGQNVTFRCDPISEHNRLYWYRQTLGQGPEFLTYFQNEAQLEKSRLLSDRFSAERPKGSFSTLEIQRTEQGDSAMYLCASSLAGQGTGYTFGSGTRLTVV.